The 18 T cell receptor beta chains below all came from one sample that was sequenced in a study of blood T cell repertoires in COVID-19. Method: immunoSEQ multiplex PCR; TCRdb's copy keeps in-frame clones and lacks some. The sample gives roughly 140,000 clones, approximately 73% of which show up once; 3.5% to 4.5% is in the top ten. Sequencing input: peripheral blood. These receptors originate from a man between 60 and 70 years old with acute or convalescent COVID-19.

The chain uses TRBV27 and TRBJ2-2; 9 positions agree with TRBD2. The CDR3 runs to 16 residues. The junction had 9 bases not matched to a gene; V was cut back by 4 bases and J by 6 bases. CDR1 is MNHEY and CDR2 is SMNVEV in the germline V gene (reference sequence). The CDR3 sequence is CASSSNSGRRSGELFF. DNA for the CDR3: TGTGCCAGCAGTTCGAATAGCGGGAGAAGGTCCGGGGAGCTGTTTTTT.

This clone appeared once. This chain uses TRBV7-2 with TRBJ2-7, with a tentative D call TRBD2 (7 bases). V was clipped by 3 bases and J by 9 bases, with 24 bases between them. CDR1 is SGHTA, CDR2 FQGNSA, per germline. The CDR3 contains 16 residues. The CDR3: CASSFGGGHSGGGQYF. The CDR3 DNA sequence: TGTGCCAGCAGCTTTGGGGGGGGGCACTCGGGGGGCGGGCAGTACTTC.

The rearrangement uses TRBV19 and TRBJ1-1; D gene ambiguous. Deletions cut 5 bases from V and 1 base from J, with 8 bases between. CDR3 length: 13 residues. Germline V gene lookup returns CDR1 LNHDA and CDR2 SQIVND (reference sequence). The CDR3 is CASSFRENTEAFF. The CDR3 DNA is TGTGCCAGTAGTTTCCGGGAGAACACTGAAGCTTTCTTT. The full variable domain, with the rest looked up from reference TRBV19 and TRBJ1-1, is DGGITQSPKYLFRKEGQNVTLSCEQNLNHDAMYWYRQDPGQGLRLIYYSQIVNDFQKGDIAEGYSVSREKKESFPLTVTSAQKNPTAFYLCASSFRENTEAFFGQGTRLTVV.

This clone appeared a single time. V usage is TRBV21-1 and J usage is TRBJ2-7; TRBD1 is the table's D call and was not checked against the DNA. TRBV21-1 is a known pseudogene. The CDR3 has 15 amino acids. The CDR3 coding sequence is TGTGCCAGCAGCAAAGGCGGACAGGGTTCCTACGAGCAGTACTTC. It translates to CASSKGGQGSYEQYF.

This clone occurred a few times. The DNA of the CDR3 is TGTGCCAGCAGCTTAAGCACTAGCGGGAGCTACGAGCAGTACTTC. Its protein product is CASSLSTSGSYEQYF. The gene calls are TRBV11-2 and TRBJ2-7; 11 bases line up with TRBD2. After removal of 2 bases from V and 3 bases from J, the junction contained 3 bases not matched to a gene. The CDR3 runs 15 residues. The germline V gene encodes CDR1 SGHAT and CDR2 FQNNGV.

The chain joins TRBV2 to TRBJ2-5; weak D call: TRBD2 (5 bases). CDR3 length equals 14 residues. CDR1 is SNHLY and CDR2 is FYNNEI in the germline V gene. V was shortened by 6 bases and J by 1 base, with 12 bases between the two germline ends. CDR3 in DNA: TGTGCCAGCAGCCTCCGGGGTCCCCAAGAGACCCAGTACTTC. This translates into CASSLRGPQETQYF.

The genes are TRBV29-1 and TRBJ2-1, with 11 bases aligning to TRBD1. The germline gives CDR1 SQVTM, CDR2 ANQGSEA. V was pared by 4 bases and J by 8 bases, with 4 bases of the junction left unmatched. The CDR3 has 13 amino acids. CDR3 DNA sequence: TGCAGCGTTGTGGGACAGGGGGGCGATGAGCAGTTCTTC. As protein: CSVVGQGGDEQFF.

CDR3 sequence reads: CASSHGDREGEQYF. For the CDR3, the DNA is TGTGCCAGCAGCCACGGGGACAGGGAGGGCGAGCAGTACTTC. The chain couples TRBV3-1 (or the pseudogene TRBV3-2) to TRBJ2-7, with TRBD1 identical over 9 bases. Germline loops: CDR1 LGHDT, CDR2 YNNKEL (reference sequence). This CDR3 spans 14 amino acids. V dropped 3 bases and J dropped 6; count of bases not matched to a gene: 6.

J is TRBJ1-2 and V is TRBV25-1; D is unresolved. From germline, CDR1 is MGHDK and CDR2 SYGVNS. This CDR3 region has 14 residues. The V end lost 4 bases, the J end lost 5 bases, and 14 bases lay between the germline ends. The CDR3: CASSGFDIRYGYTF. The CDR3 DNA reads as TGTGCCAGCAGTGGGTTCGACATACGGTATGGCTACACCTTC.

For this clone: The same CDR3 arises from other DNA sequences in this sample as well. The CDR3 loop reads CATSEYSNQPQHF. The CDR3 region has the DNA TGTGCCACCAGTGAATATAGCAATCAGCCCCAGCATTTT. This chain joins TRBV24-1 and TRBJ1-5; D uncertain. There are 13 residues in the CDR3. Germline lookup yields CDR1 KGHDR and CDR2 SFDVKD. The V and J ends lost 4 bases and 0 bases respectively, with 3 bases between them.

The gene calls are TRBV27 and TRBJ1-6; D might be TRBD1 (6 bases). The CDR3 is 15 residues long. Germline CDR1 and CDR2: MNHEY and SMNVEV (reference sequence). V was pared by 5 bases and J by 5 bases, with 13 bases between. This chain's CDR3 is CASSTPGHNNSPLHF. In DNA form, the CDR3 reads TGTGCCAGCAGTACCCCGGGACATAATAATTCACCCCTCCACTTT.

The J gene is TRBJ2-1, the V gene TRBV9; D not resolved. Trimming pared 0 bases from V and 8 bases from J, leaving 15 bases between. This CDR3 contains 15 residues. Germline V lookup: CDR1 SGDLS, CDR2 YYNGEE. CDR3: CASSVAGSKIHEQFF. CDR3 coding DNA: TGTGCCAGCAGCGTAGCGGGTTCCAAAATCCATGAGCAGTTCTTC. The full variable domain, in which reference TRBV9 and TRBJ2-1 provide the parts outside the CDR3, is DSGVTQTPKHLITATGQRVTLRCSPRSGDLSVYWYQQSLDQGLQFLIQYYNGEERAKGNILERFSAQQFPDLHSELNLSSLELGDSALYFCASSVAGSKIHEQFFGPGTRLTVL.

This sequence joins TRBV6-1 and TRBJ1-1, with no clear D. The V gene lost 3 bases and the J gene lost 5 bases, with 10 bases spanning the gap. The CDR3 spans 13 residues. Germline V gene data show CDR1 as MNHNS and CDR2 as SASEGT. The CDR3 here is CASSDVEGTEAFF. For the CDR3, the DNA is TGTGCCAGCAGTGACGTGGAGGGAACTGAAGCTTTCTTT.

The chain carries TRBV7-8 and TRBJ2-5; 10 positions match TRBD2. The V gene end was trimmed by 1 base and the J gene end by 3 bases; junction bases not matched to a gene: 8. The CDR3 length is 17 residues. Germline-derived CDR1 and CDR2 are SGHVS and FQNEAQ. CDR3 loop: CASSLGIVAGGKETQYF. Written as DNA, the CDR3 is TGTGCCAGCAGCTTAGGGATAGTAGCGGGAGGAAAAGAGACCCAGTACTTC. The full variable domain, its missing parts supplied by reference TRBV7-8 and TRBJ2-5, is GAGVSQSPRYKVAKRGQDVALRCDPISGHVSLFWYQQALGQGPEFLTYFQNEAQLDKSGLPSDRFFAERPEGSVSTLKIQRTQQEDSAVYLCASSLGIVAGGKETQYFGPGTRLLVL.

With regard to this clone: Sequence at one end of the junction differs from germline and may be a read error. The rearrangement uses TRBV18 and TRBJ2-2; 11 positions agree with TRBD1. This CDR3 region has 17 residues. The V gene's germline CDR1 is KGHSH and CDR2 LQKENI. The CDR3 region is CASSPRRTGGNTGELFF. DNA of the CDR3: TGTGCCAGCTCCCCACGAAGGACAGGGGGCAACACCGGGGAGCTGTTTTTT. Full variable domain (missing parts from reference TRBV18 and TRBJ2-2): NAGVMQNPRHLVRRRGQEARLRCSPMKGHSHVYWYRQLPEEGLKFMVYLQKENIIDESGMPKERFSAEFPKEGPSILRIQQVVRGDSAAYFCASSPRRTGGNTGELFFGEGSRLTVL.

The chain recombines TRBV7-6 with TRBJ1-1, with 7 bases identical to TRBD1. Germline lookup yields CDR1 SGHVS and CDR2 FNYEAQ. The CDR3 spans 14 residues. The J segment lost 0 bases and the V segment lost 5 bases, leaving 3 bases of the junction unmatched. CDR3 bases: TGTGCCAGCAGCCCTGGGACAGTGAACACTGAAGCTTTCTTT. Protein: CASSPGTVNTEAFF.

The CDR3 nucleotides are TGTGCCAGCAGCTTACCCACGCTAGCGAGAGGTAATGAGCAGTTCTTC. It encodes CASSLPTLARGNEQFF. This sequence joins TRBV11-2 and TRBJ2-1; weak D call: TRBD2 (6 bases). The V and J ends lost 2 bases and 7 bases respectively, with 18 bases between them. CDR1 and CDR2 (germline): SGHAT, FQNNGV. CDR3 length: 16 residues.

V gene TRBV15 combines with J gene TRBJ2-2; TRBD2 is a possible D gene (6 bases). Germline V gene data show CDR1 as LNHNV and CDR2 as YYDKDF (reference sequence). The CDR3 covers 18 residues. V was pared by 0 bases and J by 0 bases, with 14 bases between. The CDR3 region has the DNA TGTGCCACCAGCAGAGATGCCATAGCGGCCGCGAACACCGGGGAGCTGTTTTTT. This codes for CATSRDAIAAANTGELFF.